This T cell receptor (beta chain) was sequenced in a study of CD8+CD57+ T cells in acquired aplastic anemia. About the study: Quantities of DNA derived from sorted CD4+ and CD8+ cells averaged around 3.2 ug. Study-level points and caveats: Patients were compared with controls for CD8+ Simpson's diversity, and no significant difference emerged. In common between the patients and the controls were twenty-nine CD8+ CDR3 sequences.

The V gene's germline CDR1 is SNHLY and CDR2 FYNNEI. V was trimmed by 7 bases and J by 3 bases, leaving 12 bases between them. The CDR3 is 14 amino acids. Selection for sequencing was limited to patients who had shown CD8+CD57+ cell expansion by flow cytometry. Patients were therapy-naive when their blood was sampled. The study profiled TCR beta VDJ and CDR3 using genomic DNA as template. TCRdb redid the calling of the reads with MiXCR, one entry per CDR3 protein. The table records 250,000 to 350,000 distinct CDR3 sequences, approximately 58% of them present only once. With regard to this clonotype: Antigen specificity is unknown.

This clonotype originated in a human donor with aplastic anemia. The V gene is TRBV2, the J gene TRBJ1-4; unclear D gene. Specimen: sorted CD4+, CD8+, or CD8+CD57+ T cells (not recorded which) from PBMCs. CDR3 in amino acids: CASNPTGPNEKLFF. The DNA for the CDR3 is TGTGCCAGCAACCCCACCGGCCCTAATGAAAAACTGTTTTTT.